Listed below are T cell receptor beta chains from one sample, sequenced in a study of CD8+ T cells in alopecia areata. The protocol was immunoSEQ multiplex PCR, while the TCRdb copy is restricted to in-frame clones and leaves out a portion. This table holds 100,000 to 150,000 clones, around 49% found once. The starting material was CD8+ T cells sorted from blood, obtained at week 0. These TCRs come from a human donor with alopecia areata. CDR3s include the opening cysteine and the closing phenylalanine or tryptophan. D genes are given only for firm matches. Rows give clone size only sometimes, using once, few, many, or a class for an expanded clone.

d_call j_call clone_size v_call cdr3_nt cdr3_aa
TRBD1 TRBJ1-5 . TRBV18 TGTGCCAGCTCACGAGGGACAGGTGATCAGCCCCAGCATTTT CASSRGTGDQPQHF
TRBD2 TRBJ2-1 . TRBV7-2 TGTGCCAGCAGCTCGCTACTAGCGGGGGAGTACAATGAGCAGTTCTTC CASSSLLAGEYNEQFF
. TRBJ1-1 . TRBV7-9 TGTGCCAGCAGCTTACGAGGGTCCACTGAAGCTTTCTTT CASSLRGSTEAFF
. TRBJ1-1 . TRBV6-5 TGTGCCAGCCGCCCACAGGGCCGAATGAACACTGAAGCTTTCTTT CASRPQGRMNTEAFF
. TRBJ2-3 . TRBV9 TGTGCCAGCAGCGTCAGTGGGAGCACAGATACGCAGTATTTT CASSVSGSTDTQYF
TRBD1 TRBJ1-1 few TRBV30 TGTGCCTGGGGGACAGGGATGAACACTGAAGCTTTCTTT CAWGTGMNTEAFF
. TRBJ2-5 . TRBV13 TGTGCCAGCAGCTTAGCCGGAGAGACCCAGTACTTC CASSLAGETQYF
. TRBJ2-1 medium-sized TRBV27 TGTGCCAGCAGTTTCTTGGGGCCAGGCAATGAGCAGTTCTTC CASSFLGPGNEQFF
TRBD1 TRBJ2-5 . TRBV7-8 TGTGCCAGCAGCTTACGCCCAGGACAGGGAAAGGCCCAGTACTTC CASSLRPGQGKAQYF
. TRBJ2-7 . TRBV4-2 TGTGCCAGCAGCCAAGTGATCAGCTACGAGCAGTACTTC CASSQVISYEQYF
. TRBJ2-7 few TRBV7-9 TGTGCCAGCAACCGGGACACCGCCTACGAGCAGTACTTC CASNRDTAYEQYF
. TRBJ2-2 few TRBV15 TGTGCCACCAGCCGGACAGAAAACACCGGGGAGCTGTTTTTT CATSRTENTGELFF
. TRBJ2-7 few TRBV5-5 TGTGCCAGCAGCCCGTCGGGGGGCCCCTCAGTGTACGAGCAGTACTTC CASSPSGGPSVYEQYF
. TRBJ1-2 . TRBV6-1 TGTGCCAGCAGTGGTGGACAGAGGTTCTATGGCTACACCTTC CASSGGQRFYGYTF
TRBD2 TRBJ2-1 few TRBV2 TGTGCGGGGCTAGCGGCCTACAATGAGCAGTTCTTC CAGLAAYNEQFF
TRBD1 TRBJ1-1 . TRBV7-9 TGTGCCAGCAGCTTAGTTACAGGGGGCACTGAAGCTTTCTTT CASSLVTGGTEAFF
TRBD1 TRBJ1-4 many TRBV6-4 TGTGCCAGCAGTGAGACCGCGACAGGGAATGAAAAACTGTTTTTT CASSETATGNEKLFF
TRBD1 TRBJ1-1 few TRBV19 TGTGCCAGTCTGACAGGGACTGAAGCTTTCTTT CASLTGTEAFF
. TRBJ1-1 few TRBV29-1 TGCAGCACCCGGACAAGGAACACTGAAGCTTTCTTT CSTRTRNTEAFF
. TRBJ2-2 . TRBV4-2 TGTGCCAGCAGCCCTGGGCAGAACACCGGGGAGCTGTTTTTT CASSPGQNTGELFF
. TRBJ2-5 . TRBV29-1 TGCAGCGTTGATTCGGGGGAGAACCAAGAGACCCAGTACTTC CSVDSGENQETQYF
. TRBJ2-2 . TRBV4-3 TGCGCCAGCAGCCAAGGTTGGGCAGGATCGAACACCGGGGAGCTGTTTTTT CASSQGWAGSNTGELFF
. TRBJ2-7 few TRBV5-8 TGTGCCAGCAGCTTGTTTCAGAGTAACTACTACGAGCAGTACTTC CASSLFQSNYYEQYF
TRBD2 TRBJ2-5 . TRBV5-6 TGTGCCAGCAGCTTGGGACTAGCGGGGGCCCGGTCGACCCAGTACTTC CASSLGLAGARSTQYF
. TRBJ2-7 . TRBV5-6 TGTGCCAGCAGCTTGGGCTACGAGCAGTACTTC CASSLGYEQYF
TRBD2 TRBJ2-2 few TRBV19 TGTGCCAGTACCCCGCGGGAGGAGTACTGGACCGGGGAGCTGTTTTTT CASTPREEYWTGELFF
. TRBJ1-2 . TRBV2 TGTGCCAGCCCAGAGGACGATCGGGGCCGGGGCTATGGCTACACCTTC CASPEDDRGRGYGYTF
. TRBJ1-1 few TRBV13 TGTGCCAGCAGGACGTCTCCTGAAGCTTTCTTT CASRTSPEAFF
TRBD1 TRBJ1-2 . TRBV27 TGTGCCAGCAGTATACAGGGGAGTAACTATGGCTACACCTTC CASSIQGSNYGYTF
TRBD2 TRBJ2-5 . TRBV12-5 TGTGCTAGTGGTTTGACTAGCGGGGGGCAAGAGACCCAGTACTTC CASGLTSGGQETQYF
. TRBJ1-2 . TRBV10-3 TGTGCCATCAGTGGATACTCAGGACCGAGGGGAGATGGCTACACCTTC CAISGYSGPRGDGYTF
TRBD1 TRBJ2-3 few TRBV29-1 TGCAGCGCCGCAGGACAGGGTAATTTGGATACGCAGTATTTT CSAAGQGNLDTQYF
. TRBJ2-4 . TRBV19 TGTGCCAGTAGCGCCACTCTGGAGGGTTTTACATTCAACTTC CASSATLEGFTFNF
. TRBJ1-1 . TRBV6-1 TGTGCCAGCAGTGAACAGGGTGACACTGAAGCTTTCTTT CASSEQGDTEAFF
. TRBJ1-6 . TRBV5-6 TGTGCCAGCAGCTTCGGGAATAATTCACCCCTCCACTTT CASSFGNNSPLHF
. TRBJ2-7 . TRBV6-1 TGTGCCAGCACTGGACAGAGCTACGAGCAGTACTTC CASTGQSYEQYF
. TRBJ2-5 . TRBV7-9 TGTGCCAGCAGCACCCCCGGGCAGGTAGAGACCCAGTACTTC CASSTPGQVETQYF
. TRBJ2-2 . TRBV25-1 TGTGCCAGCAGTGAATTTAACGGGGAGGACACCGGGGAGCTGTTTTTT CASSEFNGEDTGELFF
. TRBJ1-1 few TRBV4-3 TGCGCCAGCAGCCAAGAAGGGGTTACTGAAGCTTTCTTT CASSQEGVTEAFF
. TRBJ2-1 . TRBV27 TGTGCCAGCAGTCCCCAACAGGATCTGGGGGGCAATGAGCAGTTCTTC CASSPQQDLGGNEQFF
. TRBJ2-7 . TRBV27 TGTGCCAGCAGAACTACTGCGACAGACACCTCCTACGAGCAGTACTTC CASRTTATDTSYEQYF
TRBD1 TRBJ1-1 . TRBV29-1 TGCAGCGTTTACTCCGAGCAGGGGGCTAGCACTGAAGCTTTCTTT CSVYSEQGASTEAFF
TRBD2 TRBJ2-1 . TRBV29-1 TGCAGCGTCGCGGGGGGGCCGTTCCATGAGCAGTTCTTC CSVAGGPFHEQFF
. TRBJ2-5 . TRBV27 TGTGCCACCTGGGAGTTCGAGACCCAGTACTTC CATWEFETQYF
TRBD1 TRBJ1-2 . TRBV5-1 TGCGCCAGCAGCGGGACAGGGGAGTGGGGCTACACCTTC CASSGTGEWGYTF
. TRBJ1-3 . TRBV9 TGTGCCAGCAGCGTAGAGGATGCGGGAAACACCATATATTTT CASSVEDAGNTIYF
TRBD1 TRBJ2-7 . TRBV13 TGTGCCAGCAGCTACGGACAGGGGTACATCGACGAGCAGTACTTC CASSYGQGYIDEQYF
. TRBJ2-7 few TRBV7-9 TGTGCCAGCAGCTTAGGTCCCCCTGCTTACGAGCAGTACTTC CASSLGPPAYEQYF